The source of this TCR beta chain is a study of blood T cell repertoires in COVID-19. Study at large: Sites across the United States, Italy and Spain contributed samples from acute and convalescent COVID-19. In each case, the material was cDNA or gDNA derived from T cells, B-cell-depleted T cells, or PBMCs.

Produced via immunoSEQ multiplex PCR; TCRdb's table is partial and in-frame only. The profile covers 140,000 to 150,000 clones, with over 75% appearing a single time and 10% to 15% taken by the ten largest. This sequence originates from a man between 60 and 75 years old with active or convalescent COVID-19. Sequences were obtained from peripheral blood.

CDR3 region: CASSAVDYYTGELFF. Written as DNA, the CDR3 is TGTGCCAGCAGCGCAGTAGACTATTACACCGGGGAGCTGTTTTTT. This chain connects TRBV13 to TRBJ2-2, with a possible D match to TRBD2 (5 bases). Trimming cost V 5 bases and J 3 bases, with 13 bases left between them. The CDR3 is 15 residues long. The germline gives CDR1 PRHDT, CDR2 FYEKMQ (reference sequence).